This T cell receptor (beta chain) was found in a study of identical twins. Findings of the study overall: Conclusions relied on cross-sectional statistical analysis, not following the same donors.

TCRdb re-called the 5' RACE reads with MiXCR, one entry per CDR3 protein. The sample contains about 190,000 distinct CDR3 sequences, approximately 15% of which appear only once. This clonotype was counted ten times or more. Its target is not known. Germline V gene lookup returns CDR1 DFQATT and CDR2 SNEGSKA (reference sequence). The V gene lost 7 bases and the J gene lost 8 bases, with 14 bases spanning the gap. The CDR3 is 11 amino acids. The data were also submitted as part of a second study, on T cells expressing NK-cell markers. From that paper: About 1.0-8% of CD8+ T cells in more than 5 donors belonged to dominant NKG2C+ clonotypes.

The rearrangement joins TRBV20-1 to TRBJ1-1, with D unresolved. This sequence was found in a woman aged 18 to 35 in good health. The sequenced sample consisted of CD8+ T cells sorted from blood. The DNA of the CDR3 is TGCAGTGTCCCGTATTATAACGAAGCTTTCTTT. This gives the protein CSVPYYNEAFF.